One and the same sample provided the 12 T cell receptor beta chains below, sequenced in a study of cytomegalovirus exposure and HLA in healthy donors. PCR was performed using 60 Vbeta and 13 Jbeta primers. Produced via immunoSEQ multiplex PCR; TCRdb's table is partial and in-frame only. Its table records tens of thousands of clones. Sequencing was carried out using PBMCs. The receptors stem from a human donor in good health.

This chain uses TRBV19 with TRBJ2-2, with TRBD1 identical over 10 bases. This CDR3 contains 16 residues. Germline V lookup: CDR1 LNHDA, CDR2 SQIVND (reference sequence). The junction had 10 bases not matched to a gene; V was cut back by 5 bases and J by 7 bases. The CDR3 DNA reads TGTGCCAGTAGTCCCCGACAGGGGGCGAACGTCGGGGAGCTGTTTTTT. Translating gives CASSPRQGANVGELFF.

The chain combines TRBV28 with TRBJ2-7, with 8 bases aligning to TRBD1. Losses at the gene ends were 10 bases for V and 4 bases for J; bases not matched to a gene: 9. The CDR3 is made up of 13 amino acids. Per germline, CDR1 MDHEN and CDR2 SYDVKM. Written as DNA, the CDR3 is TGTGCCATCACAGGGGACAGGTGGTACGAGCAGTACTTC. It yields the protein CAITGDRWYEQYF.

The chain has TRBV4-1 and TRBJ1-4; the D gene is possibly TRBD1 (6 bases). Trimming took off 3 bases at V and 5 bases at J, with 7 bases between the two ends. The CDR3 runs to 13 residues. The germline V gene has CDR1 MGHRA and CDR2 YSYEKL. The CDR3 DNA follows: TGCGCCAGCAGCCAGGACAGAAATGAAAAACTGTTTTTT. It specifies CASSQDRNEKLFF.

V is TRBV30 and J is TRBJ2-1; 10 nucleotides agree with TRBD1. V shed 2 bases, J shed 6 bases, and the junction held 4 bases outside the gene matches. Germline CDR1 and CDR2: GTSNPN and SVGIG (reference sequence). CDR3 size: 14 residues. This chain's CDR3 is CAWSPGTGVNEQFF. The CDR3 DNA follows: TGTGCCTGGAGTCCCGGGACAGGGGTCAATGAGCAGTTCTTC.

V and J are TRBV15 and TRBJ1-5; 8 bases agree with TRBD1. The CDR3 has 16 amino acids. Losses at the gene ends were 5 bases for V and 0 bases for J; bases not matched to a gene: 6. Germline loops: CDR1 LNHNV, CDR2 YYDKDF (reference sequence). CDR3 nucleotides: TGTGCCACCAGCGGTGGACAGGGCAATAGCAATCAGCCCCAGCATTTT. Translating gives CATSGGQGNSNQPQHF.

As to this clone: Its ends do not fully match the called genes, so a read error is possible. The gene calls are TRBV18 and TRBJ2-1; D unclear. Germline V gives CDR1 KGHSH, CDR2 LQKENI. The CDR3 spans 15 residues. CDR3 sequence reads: CASSRDTFSDNEQFF. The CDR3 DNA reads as TGTGCCAGCTCACGCGACACTTTCTCCGACAATGAGCAGTTCTTC.

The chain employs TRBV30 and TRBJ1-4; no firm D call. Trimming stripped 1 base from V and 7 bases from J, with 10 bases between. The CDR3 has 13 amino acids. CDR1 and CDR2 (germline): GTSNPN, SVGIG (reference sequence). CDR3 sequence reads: CAWSDGLAEKLFF. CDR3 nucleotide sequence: TGTGCCTGGAGTGACGGACTGGCTGAAAAACTGTTTTTT. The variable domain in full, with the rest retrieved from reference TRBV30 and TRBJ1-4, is SQTIHQWPATLVQPVGSPLSLECTVEGTSNPNLYWYRQAAGRGLQLLFYSVGIGQISSEVPQNLSASRPQDRQFILSSKKLLLSDSGFYLCAWSDGLAEKLFFGSGTQLSVL.

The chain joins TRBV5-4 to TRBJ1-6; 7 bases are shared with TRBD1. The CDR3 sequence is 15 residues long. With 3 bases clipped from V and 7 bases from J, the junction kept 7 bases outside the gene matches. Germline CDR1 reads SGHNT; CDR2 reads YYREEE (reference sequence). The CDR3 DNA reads TGTGCCAGCAGCTCACAGGGGTCGGGGAATTCACCCCTCCACTTT. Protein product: CASSSQGSGNSPLHF.

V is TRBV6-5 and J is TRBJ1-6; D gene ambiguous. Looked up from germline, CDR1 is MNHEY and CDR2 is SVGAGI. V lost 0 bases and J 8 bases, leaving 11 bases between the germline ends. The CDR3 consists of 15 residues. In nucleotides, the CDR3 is TGTGCCAGCAGTTACTCGGAGAGGGTTGATTCACCCCTCCACTTT. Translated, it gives CASSYSERVDSPLHF.

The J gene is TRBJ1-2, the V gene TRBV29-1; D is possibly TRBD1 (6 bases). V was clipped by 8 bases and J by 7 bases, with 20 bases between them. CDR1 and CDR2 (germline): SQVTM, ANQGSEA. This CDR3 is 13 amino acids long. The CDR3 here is CSCDRGGGGGYTF. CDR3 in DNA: TGCAGCTGTGACCGAGGGGGAGGGGGTGGCTACACCTTC.

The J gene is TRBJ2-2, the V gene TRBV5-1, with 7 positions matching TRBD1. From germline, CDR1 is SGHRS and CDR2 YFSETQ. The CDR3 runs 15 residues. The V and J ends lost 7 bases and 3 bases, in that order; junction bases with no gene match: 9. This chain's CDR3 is CASLSGTDYTGELFF. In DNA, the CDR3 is TGCGCCAGCCTCTCCGGGACAGATTACACCGGGGAGCTGTTTTTT.

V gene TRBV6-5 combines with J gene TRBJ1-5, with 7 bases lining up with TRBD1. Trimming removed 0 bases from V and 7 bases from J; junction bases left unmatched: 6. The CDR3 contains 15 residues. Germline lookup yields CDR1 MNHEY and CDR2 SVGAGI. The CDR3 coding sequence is TGTGCCAGCAGTTACTCTAGAGGGGGCGGGCAGCCCCAGCATTTT. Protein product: CASSYSRGGGQPQHF.